A single sample is the source of the 19 T cell receptor beta chains below, sequenced in a study of breast tumors, draining lymph nodes, adjacent tissues. Breast cancer patients provided tissue from their axillary draining lymph nodes. TCRdb processed the multiplex PCR reads anew with MiXCR; each CDR3 protein has one entry. The sample records 120,000 or so distinct CDR3 sequences, less than 20% being singletons. The sample consisted of axillary lymph node tissue. The receptors shown here come from a female donor with breast cancer. Some clones in this sample may be carry-over from other donors' samples.

This clonotype was recorded at least ten times. This rearrangement joins TRBV11-2 to TRBJ1-2; perhaps TRBD1 as D (5 bases). V lost 4 bases and J 4 bases, leaving 10 bases between the germline ends. The CDR3 runs 13 residues. Germline lookup yields CDR1 SGHAT and CDR2 FQNNGV. CDR3 in amino acids: CASSSVGGYGYTF. Written as DNA, the CDR3 is TGTGCCAGCAGCTCCGTGGGGGGCTATGGCTACACCTTC.

Comments on this clonotype: A much larger clone differs from this one at a single base, so this may be a read error. The chain has TRBV12-3 or TRBV12-4 and TRBJ1-5, with D perhaps TRBD1 (6 bases). This CDR3 has 13 residues. V gave up 6 bases and J gave up 9 bases, with 15 bases separating them. The CDR3 reads CASSPQGQGPQHF. CDR3 sequence (DNA): TGTGCCAGCAGCCCACAGGGCCAGGGGCCCCAGCATTTT.

This clonotype has only a few counts. A much bigger clone sits one base away, suggesting this may be a read error. In this CDR3 the conserved last residue, phenylalanine or tryptophan, is missing, so a read error is likely. In DNA form, the CDR3 reads TGTGCCAGCAGCTTAGGTCGGGTTCTGATTAACAATGAGCAGTTCCTC. Protein sequence: CASSLGRVLINNEQFL. The chain carries TRBV7-9 and TRBJ2-1, with D uncertain. Germline V lookup: CDR1 SEHNR, CDR2 FQNEAQ (reference sequence). The CDR3 covers 16 residues. Trimming removed 1 base from V and 5 bases from J, with 15 bases in between.

This clonotype has ten or more counts. This rearrangement joins TRBV4-1 to TRBJ2-5, with TRBD2 matching over 8 bases. The CDR3 length is 15 residues. The trim removed 2 bases at V and 5 bases at J, leaving 7 bases unmatched. Germline CDR1 is MGHRA and CDR2 is YSYEKL. The CDR3 DNA follows: TGCGCCAGCAGCCAATTCGGGGGGGCCGAGGAGACCCAGTACTTC. This sequence encodes CASSQFGGAEETQYF.

With respect to this clonotype: A read error may explain this, as a much larger clone is one base away. The CDR3: CASSLPGGVTSPLHF. The CDR3 bases are TGTGCCAGCAGTTTGCCGGGGGGCGTTACTTCACCCCTCCACTTT. This chain links TRBV28 with TRBJ1-6; TRBD1 is a possible D gene (6 bases). There are 15 residues in the CDR3. Per germline, CDR1 MDHEN and CDR2 SYDVKM. The V gene lost 3 bases and the J gene lost 9 bases, with 15 bases spanning the gap.

About this clonotype itself: A much larger clone sits a single nucleotide away, making a read error possible. This sequence joins TRBV7-9 and TRBJ2-6; no definite D call. Germline V gene lookup returns CDR1 SEHNR and CDR2 FQNEAQ (reference sequence). Trimming stripped 6 bases from V and 0 bases from J, with 9 bases between. CDR3 length: 15 amino acids. CDR3 protein: CASRSTHSGANVLTF. In nucleotides, the CDR3 is TGTGCCAGCAGATCCACACACTCTGGGGCCAACGTCCTGACTTTC.

This clonotype was seen at least ten times. The gene calls are TRBV12-3 or TRBV12-4 and TRBJ2-1, with TRBD2 identical over 8 bases. The V segment lost 2 bases and the J segment 7 bases; nucleotides outside the gene matches: 7. This CDR3 region has 15 residues. The CDR3 loop reads CASSLRGGGGNEQFF. CDR3 sequence (DNA): TGTGCCAGCAGTTTACGGGGGGGGGGAGGGAATGAGCAGTTCTTC.

Points on this clonotype: It may be a read error: a sequence one base away is much more abundant. No conserved phenylalanine or tryptophan is present at the end of the CDR3, so a read error is the likely explanation. The genes are TRBV5-1 and TRBJ2-5; 10 bases agree with TRBD1. Germline CDR1 reads SGHRS; CDR2 reads YFSETQ. The CDR3 runs 14 residues. Losses at the gene ends were 4 bases for V and 5 bases for J; bases not matched to a gene: 5. The CDR3 nucleotides read TGCGCCAGCAGCGGACAGGGGGGTAGGGAGACCCAGTACCTC. Encoded protein: CASSGQGGRETQYL.

This clonotype was found many times. This sequence joins TRBV20-1 and TRBJ2-7; TRBD1 matches at 7 bases. V lost 4 bases to trimming and J lost 5 bases; unmatched junction nucleotides: 11. The CDR3 contains 14 residues. Looked up from germline, CDR1 is DFQATT and CDR2 is SNEGSKA (reference sequence). CDR3 nucleotides: TGCAGTGCTATCTCCTACAGGGGAACCAACGAGCAGTACTTC. Residues: CSAISYRGTNEQYF.

With regard to this clonotype: Since a much larger clone is just one base distant, this may be a read error. The chain employs TRBV5-1 and TRBJ2-7; 8 bases agree with TRBD1. The CDR3 length is 14 residues. Germline V gene sequence: CDR1 SGHRS, CDR2 YFSETQ. The V segment lost 5 bases and the J segment 3 bases; nucleotides outside the gene matches: 7. DNA for the CDR3: TGCGCCAGCAGTCCGGACAGGGAAGACTACGAGCAGTACTTC. It translates to CASSPDREDYEQYF.

V usage is TRBV6-5 and J usage is TRBJ2-4; D not resolved. V lost 5 bases, J lost 0 bases, and 11 bases lay in between. The germline V gene encodes CDR1 MNHEY and CDR2 SVGAGI. This CDR3 has 15 residues. As DNA, the CDR3 is TGTGCCAGCAGTATCGGACGGCTAGCCAAAAACATTCAGTACTTC. Protein sequence: CASSIGRLAKNIQYF.

Note on this clonotype: This may be a read error: a much more frequent sequence differs by one nucleotide. The chain joins TRBV7-2 to TRBJ1-5, with TRBD1 matching 7 bases. The CDR3 extends over 15 amino acids. CDR1 is SGHTA and CDR2 is FQGNSA in the germline V gene. CDR3 sequence reads: CASSRGGGRNQPRHF. CDR3 in DNA: TGTGCCAGCAGCCGAGGAGGGGGCAGGAATCAGCCCCGGCATTTT. The entire variable domain, with the rest obtained from reference TRBV7-2 and TRBJ1-5, is as follows: GAGVSQSPSNKVTEKGKDVELRCDPISGHTALYWYRQSLGQGLEFLIYFQGNSAPDKSGLPSDRFSAERTGGSVSTLTIQRTQQEDSAVYLCASSRGGGRNQPRHFGDGTRLSIL.

Of note for this clonotype: A much bigger clone sits one base away, suggesting this may be a read error. The CDR3 nucleotides are TGCGCCAGCAGCTTGGCGGGGGGCCCCCACAATGAGCAGTTCTTC. Residues: CASSLAGGPHNEQFF. The chain has TRBV5-1 and TRBJ2-1; D possibly corresponds to TRBD2 (7 bases). V lost 0 bases and J 5 bases, leaving 12 bases between the germline ends. This CDR3 contains 15 residues. CDR1 SGHRS and CDR2 YFSETQ come from the germline V gene.

Of note for this clonotype: A much larger clone differs by one base, so this may be a read error. The V call is TRBV6-5, the J call TRBJ2-3, with 10 positions matching TRBD2. The length of the CDR3 is 14 residues. The junction had 3 bases not matched to a gene; V was cut back by 2 bases and J by 7 bases. Germline V gives CDR1 MNHEY, CDR2 SVGAGI. The CDR3 DNA reads as TGTGCCAGCAGTTACATTAGCGGGAGGTATACGCAGTATTTT. It codes for CASSYISGRYTQYF.

The table lists this clonotype with many counts. This chain connects TRBV15 to TRBJ2-5, with D possibly TRBD2 on 5 matching bases. Germline lookup yields CDR1 LNHNV and CDR2 YYDKDF (reference sequence). This CDR3 is built from 14 residues. Trimming removed 1 base at V and 5 bases at J, with 11 bases between. The CDR3 DNA is TGTGCCACCAGCAGAGCGGCTAGCCACGAGACCCAGTACTTC. Translated, it gives CATSRAASHETQYF.

To note about this clonotype: One junction end does not reproduce the germline sequence, and a read error may be involved. The genes are TRBV2 and TRBJ2-1; maybe TRBD1 (6 bases). This CDR3 contains 15 residues. CDR1 SNHLY and CDR2 FYNNEI come from the germline V gene. The CDR3 nucleotides read TGTGCCAGCAGCCGAGGTGGGGGCGCGGCCAATGAACAGTTCTTC. It translates to CASSRGGGAANEQFF.

This clonotype was recorded at least ten times. The chain carries TRBV4-1 and TRBJ2-7; D unresolved. The germline gives CDR1 MGHRA, CDR2 YSYEKL. The CDR3 sequence is 13 residues long. Trimming removed 2 bases from V and 7 bases from J, with 12 bases in between. The CDR3 nucleotides are TGCGCCAGCAGCCAAAGAAGCCCAGCTGAGCAGTACTTC. Protein: CASSQRSPAEQYF.

This clonotype was recorded many times. The V gene is TRBV11-2, the J gene TRBJ2-5; 11 bases line up with TRBD1. Germline V gives CDR1 SGHAT, CDR2 FQNNGV. V lost 4 bases and J lost 5; bases outside the gene matches: 6. CDR3 length: 15 residues. The DNA for the CDR3 is TGTGCCAGCAGCTGGACGGGACAGGGGGGGGAGACCCAGTACTTC. Translating it yields CASSWTGQGGETQYF. Complete variable domain (other parts from reference TRBV11-2 and TRBJ2-5): EAGVAQSPRYKIIEKRQSVAFWCNPISGHATLYWYQQILGQGPKLLIQFQNNGVVDDSQLPKDRFSAERLKGVDSTLKIQPAKLEDSAVYLCASSWTGQGGETQYFGPGTRLLVL.

This clonotype has at least ten counts. The V gene is TRBV20-1, the J gene TRBJ2-5; maybe TRBD1 (5 bases). The CDR3 totals 14 residues. Germline CDR1 and CDR2: DFQATT and SNEGSKA (reference sequence). Trimming shortened V by 6 bases and J by 1 base, and 15 bases separated the two germline ends. CDR3 sequence reads: CSAYAQGVQETQYF. CDR3 bases: TGCAGTGCCTATGCTCAGGGCGTCCAAGAGACCCAGTACTTC.